This T cell receptor beta chain was profiled in a study of shared clonotypes between healthy human individuals. The study's findings and limits: Naive CD4 clonotypes overlapped across a few donors at approximately 5%.

Trimming shortened V by 5 bases and J by 4 bases, and 14 bases separated the two germline ends. This CDR3 spans 14 amino acids. The germline V gene encodes CDR1 SGHTA and CDR2 FQGNSA. On this clone itself: What it binds is unknown.

This table comes from immunoSEQ multiplex PCR, and its TCRdb copy is limited to in-frame clones, with some not included. Among about 2.4 million clones, 80% to 95% were seen once, and the ten largest hold 0.36%. The V and J genes are TRBV7-2 and TRBJ1-1; D unclear. The TCR sequence derives from a man between 18 and 35 years old in good health. Some clones in this sample may be carry-over from other donors' samples. Sequencing was done on a sample of naive CD4+ T cells from PBMCs. Subset defined: CD45RA+ positively selected. CDR3 in amino acids: CASSPKGLITEAFF. The DNA for the CDR3 is TGTGCCAGCAGCCCTAAAGGACTTATCACTGAAGCTTTCTTT.